Listed here are 31 T cell receptor beta chains from one sample, sequenced in a study of T cell responses to AZD1222 COVID-19 vaccine. Method: immunoSEQ multiplex PCR; TCRdb's copy keeps in-frame clones and lacks some. Of some 120,000 clones in the sample, approximately 88% are singletons; the top ten hold about 6%. The sequenced sample was peripheral blood, obtained on day 0 of AZD1222 vaccination. All receptors come from an adult in good health.

The chain combines TRBV7-9 with TRBJ1-5; no reliable D call. The CDR3 is 11 amino acids. Per the germline V gene, CDR1 is SEHNR and CDR2 is FQNEAQ (reference sequence). With 8 bases removed from V and 4 bases from J, the gap between germline ends came to 6 bases. CDR3 in amino acids: CASGPNQPQHF. CDR3 in DNA: TGTGCCAGCGGTCCTAATCAGCCCCAGCATTTT.

V usage is TRBV6-5 and J usage is TRBJ1-3; no clear D gene. Germline V gene lookup returns CDR1 MNHEY and CDR2 SVGAGI. The CDR3 spans 14 residues. Trimming pared 7 bases from V and 0 bases from J, leaving 10 bases between. In nucleotides, the CDR3 is TGTGCCAGCAAGGTTCTAAACTCTGGAAACACCATATATTTT. It yields the protein CASKVLNSGNTIYF.

The chain couples TRBV10-1 to TRBJ2-3; 7 nucleotides match TRBD2. Germline CDR1 is WNHNN and CDR2 is SYGVQD (reference sequence). Trimming cost V 6 bases and J 2 bases; bases outside gene matches: 8. The CDR3 is 15 amino acids. Here the CDR3 reads CASSAGLADTDTQYF. For the CDR3, the DNA is TGCGCCAGCAGCGCCGGGCTAGCGGACACAGATACGCAGTATTTT.

V usage is TRBV11-2 and J usage is TRBJ2-2; the match to TRBD1 covers 9 bases. The CDR3 contains 16 residues. Unmatched junction bases numbered 10, after V lost 5 bases and J lost 6 bases. The germline V gene encodes CDR1 SGHAT and CDR2 FQNNGV. The CDR3 is CASSTNRGRGAGELFF. As DNA, the CDR3 is TGTGCCAGCAGCACTAACAGGGGGCGCGGGGCCGGGGAGCTGTTTTTT.

The chain links TRBV11-2 to TRBJ2-2; maybe TRBD1 (6 bases). Trimming stripped 1 base from V and 5 bases from J, with 14 bases between. CDR3 size: 16 residues. CDR1 SGHAT and CDR2 FQNNGV come from the germline V gene. CDR3 in DNA: TGTGCCAGCAGCTTAGTAGGGGGAATTGGAACCGGGGAGCTGTTTTTT. It yields the protein CASSLVGGIGTGELFF.

The chain links TRBV30 to TRBJ1-6; TRBD1 might be the D (6 bases). V lost 6 bases, J lost 9 bases, and 18 bases lay in between. The CDR3 is 14 residues long. Germline V gene data show CDR1 as GTSNPN and CDR2 as SVGIG (reference sequence). The CDR3 region is CACSVVTGPSPLHF. CDR3 bases: TGTGCCTGTTCGGTCGTAACAGGGCCTTCACCCCTCCACTTT.

The chain couples TRBV10-2 to TRBJ2-1, with TRBD2 matching over 7 bases. Trimming at V came to 0 bases and at J to 3 bases, leaving 2 bases not matched to a gene. Germline assignment: CDR1 WSHSY and CDR2 SAAADI. CDR3 length equals 15 residues. This CDR3 reads CASSESGTNYNEQFF. In nucleotides, the CDR3 is TGCGCCAGCAGTGAGTCTGGGACTAACTACAATGAGCAGTTCTTC.

The chain links TRBV6-4 to TRBJ1-1, with unresolved D. CDR1 is MRHNA, CDR2 SNTAGT, per germline. This CDR3 region has 13 residues. Trimming pared 6 bases from V and 0 bases from J, leaving 8 bases between. The DNA of the CDR3 is TGTGCCAGCAGCTCTCTGATGAACACTGAAGCTTTCTTT. This gives the protein CASSSLMNTEAFF.

This chain connects TRBV27 to TRBJ1-4; D might be TRBD1 (5 bases). The CDR3 is 17 residues long. The germline CDR1 and CDR2 sequences are MNHEY and SMNVEV (reference sequence). Trimming pared 3 bases from V and 0 bases from J, leaving 14 bases between. This CDR3 is CASSFRVIGPTNEKLFF. The CDR3 DNA is TGTGCCAGCAGTTTCAGGGTTATCGGTCCAACTAATGAAAAACTGTTTTTT.

The chain carries TRBV18 and TRBJ1-5, with 8 bases fitting TRBD1. The CDR3 contains 15 residues. Looked up from germline, CDR1 is KGHSH and CDR2 is LQKENI. Trimming removed 3 bases from V and 4 bases from J; junction bases left unmatched: 5. The CDR3 DNA is TGTGCCAGCTCACCGGGGACAGGTTTAAATCAGCCCCAGCATTTT. It codes for CASSPGTGLNQPQHF.

This chain uses TRBV5-8 with TRBJ2-1, with no clear D. The V gene's germline CDR1 is SGHTS and CDR2 YDEGEE. Trimming stripped 2 bases from V and 5 bases from J, with 8 bases between. The CDR3 runs 13 residues. CDR3 nucleotides: TGTGCCAGCAGCTTAACAATCCACAATGAGCAGTTCTTC. This gives the protein CASSLTIHNEQFF.

This chain uses TRBV7-3 with TRBJ1-1; a weak D match, TRBD1 (5 bases). The CDR3 runs 12 residues. V was cut by 5 bases and J by 7 bases, with 11 bases left in between. Germline V lookup: CDR1 SGHTA, CDR2 FQGTGA. The CDR3: CASSLPGREAFF. CDR3 in DNA: TGTGCCAGCAGCCTACCGGGACGTGAAGCTTTCTTT.

The chain links TRBV21-1 to TRBJ2-5; the table calls TRBD2, which could not be checked here. TRBV21-1 is labeled a pseudogene. This CDR3 contains 16 residues. The CDR3 sequence is CASSKAIAGEGETQYF. CDR3 DNA sequence: TGTGCCAGCAGCAAAGCAATAGCGGGCGAGGGGGAGACCCAGTACTTC.

The chain carries TRBV18 and TRBJ1-5; 10 positions match TRBD1. Losses at the gene ends were 5 bases for V and 6 bases for J; bases not matched to a gene: 7. Germline assignment: CDR1 KGHSH and CDR2 LQKENI. This CDR3 region has 15 residues. This CDR3 reads CASSSNRQGAQPQHF. The DNA of the CDR3 is TGTGCCAGCTCATCCAATCGACAGGGGGCTCAGCCCCAGCATTTT. Looking up the rest from reference TRBV18 and TRBJ1-5 gives the full variable domain: NAGVMQNPRHLVRRRGQEARLRCSPMKGHSHVYWYRQLPEEGLKFMVYLQKENIIDESGMPKERFSAEFPKEGPSILRIQQVVRGDSAAYFCASSSNRQGAQPQHFGDGTRLSIL.

CDR3 bases: TGTGCCAGCAGCTTAATGCAGGTCCCGAATTCACCCCTCCACTTT. This sequence encodes CASSLMQVPNSPLHF. The V call is TRBV7-3, the J call TRBJ1-6; D not resolved. The CDR3 loop spans 15 amino acids. Trimming left V 1 base short and J 7 bases short, with 11 bases between. Germline lookup yields CDR1 SGHTA and CDR2 FQGTGA.

This chain joins TRBV9 and TRBJ1-5; D is uncertain. CDR1 is SGDLS and CDR2 is YYNGEE in the germline V gene. Trimming shortened V by 0 bases and J by 0 bases, and 7 bases separated the two germline ends. This CDR3 contains 15 residues. The CDR3 is CASSVGEDSNQPQHF. Here the CDR3 DNA reads TGTGCCAGCAGCGTAGGAGAAGATAGCAATCAGCCCCAGCATTTT.

The chain joins TRBV7-2 to TRBJ1-2; D gene uncertain. CDR1 SGHTA and CDR2 FQGNSA come from the germline V gene. The CDR3 runs 12 residues. The V and J ends lost 1 base and 3 bases respectively, with 3 bases between them. Here the CDR3 reads CASSLDHYGYTF. In nucleotides, the CDR3 is TGTGCCAGCAGCTTAGACCACTATGGCTACACCTTC.

The chain employs TRBV11-3 and TRBJ2-6; weak D call: TRBD1 (5 bases). Trimming removed 5 bases at V and 0 bases at J, with 17 bases between. The CDR3 contains 18 residues. Germline CDR1 and CDR2: SGHNT and YENEEA. CDR3 loop: CASSLPRAGFSGANVLTF. CDR3 sequence (DNA): TGTGCCAGCAGCCTGCCCCGAGCAGGGTTCTCTGGGGCCAACGTCCTGACTTTC. The entire variable domain, with the rest obtained from reference TRBV11-3 and TRBJ2-6, is as follows: EAGVVQSPRYKIIEKKQPVAFWCNPISGHNTLYWYLQNLGQGPELLIRYENEEAVDDSQLPKDRFSAERLKGVDSTLKIQPAELGDSAVYLCASSLPRAGFSGANVLTFGAGSRLTVL.

This chain links TRBV3-1 (or the pseudogene TRBV3-2) with TRBJ1-4; D is unclear. Germline CDR1 and CDR2: LGHDT and YNNKEL (reference sequence). V was shortened by 1 base and J by 7 bases, with 10 bases between the two germline ends. The CDR3 runs 14 residues. CDR3 amino acids: CASSQAVTGEKLFF. The CDR3 DNA follows: TGTGCCAGCAGCCAAGCTGTAACCGGTGAAAAACTGTTTTTT.

The V call is TRBV4-2, the J call TRBJ2-3; 12 positions agree with TRBD2. V gave up 0 bases and J gave up 5 bases; unmatched junction bases: 3. CDR1 is LGHNA, CDR2 YNFKEQ, per germline. This CDR3 is built from 16 residues. The CDR3 bases are TGTGCCAGCAGCCAAGACCTAGCGGGGGGGCAAGATACGCAGTATTTT. Translated, it gives CASSQDLAGGQDTQYF.

The V gene is TRBV7-2, the J gene TRBJ1-1; maybe TRBD1 (5 bases). The CDR3 is 15 residues long. The ends were cut back, 0 bases at V and 0 bases at J, with 8 bases in the middle. Germline CDR1 and CDR2: SGHTA and FQGNSA. CDR3 residues: CASSLAGPLNTEAFF. The CDR3 DNA reads as TGTGCCAGCAGCTTAGCGGGACCGTTGAACACTGAAGCTTTCTTT.

The chain has TRBV14 and TRBJ1-1; D is ambiguous. CDR1 is SGHDN, CDR2 FVKESK, per germline. Trimming cost V 1 base and J 4 bases, with 10 bases left between them. The CDR3 covers 14 residues. CDR3 sequence reads: CASSQATWGTEAFF. The CDR3 DNA follows: TGTGCCAGCAGCCAAGCAACCTGGGGCACTGAAGCTTTCTTT.

The rearrangement uses TRBV19 and TRBJ1-3; D unclear. Germline V CDR1 and CDR2: LNHDA, SQIVND (reference sequence). The CDR3 sequence is 13 residues long. V shed 7 bases and J shed 0 bases, with 7 bases lying between them. The CDR3 protein is CASTRGSGNTIYF. The CDR3 DNA sequence: TGTGCCAGTACCCGAGGCTCTGGAAACACCATATATTTT.

The rearrangement joins TRBV11-3 to TRBJ1-2; unclear D gene. Trimming shortened V by 2 bases and J by 2 bases, and 6 bases separated the two germline ends. The CDR3 is 13 residues long. CDR1 and CDR2 (germline): SGHNT, YENEEA. CDR3 amino acids: CASSLTPNYGYTF. The CDR3 DNA follows: TGTGCCAGCAGCTTAACTCCCAACTATGGCTACACCTTC.

This clone was seen once. J is TRBJ1-6 and V is TRBV3-1 (or the pseudogene TRBV3-2); weak D call: TRBD1 (6 bases). The CDR3 loop spans 16 amino acids. Germline values: CDR1 LGHDT, CDR2 YNNKEL (reference sequence). Trimming left V 0 bases short and J 6 bases short, with 12 bases between. The CDR3 DNA is TGTGCCAGCAGCCAAGATCTCGGGGGCCCTAATTCACCCCTCCACTTT. This encodes CASSQDLGGPNSPLHF.

The CDR3 sequence: CAIRGLSGNTIYF. CDR3 bases: TGTGCCATCAGGGGACTGTCGGGAAACACCATATATTTT. This chain joins TRBV10-3 and TRBJ1-3; D possibly corresponds to TRBD1 (5 bases). Trimming took off 6 bases at V and 4 bases at J, with 10 bases between the two ends. Germline CDR1 reads ENHRY; CDR2 reads SYGVKD. The CDR3 runs 13 residues.

J is TRBJ2-3 and V is TRBV9; 8 bases align to TRBD2. This CDR3 comprises 15 residues. The ends lost 4 bases at V and 1 base at J; junction bases unmatched: 5. Germline CDR1 SGDLS, CDR2 YYNGEE. In DNA form, the CDR3 reads TGTGCCAGCAGCCCGGGGGGGTACGGCACAGATACGCAGTATTTT. Residues: CASSPGGYGTDTQYF.

This rearrangement joins TRBV27 to TRBJ2-7, with 8 bases that match TRBD2. In germline, CDR1 is MNHEY, CDR2 SMNVEV (reference sequence). The CDR3 sequence is 12 residues long. This CDR3 is CTSGTSSYEQYF. CDR3 nucleotides: TGTACCTCGGGGACTAGCTCCTACGAGCAGTACTTC.

The rearrangement uses TRBV5-4 and TRBJ1-6; D remains unclear. The CDR3 is 16 amino acids. Germline V CDR1 and CDR2: SGHNT, YYREEE (reference sequence). V lost 4 bases to trimming and J lost 6 bases, with 17 bases between them. The CDR3 loop is CASSPPPGPINSPLHF. The CDR3 DNA sequence: TGTGCCAGCAGCCCACCGCCTGGACCGATTAATTCACCCCTCCACTTT.

The V call is TRBV5-1, the J call TRBJ1-3; no definite D call. CDR1 is SGHRS, CDR2 YFSETQ, per germline. The ends were cut back, 5 bases at V and 4 bases at J, with 19 bases in the middle. The CDR3 extends over 16 amino acids. The DNA for the CDR3 is TGCGCCAGCAGACCCGGACCTTCTTCTATAGGAAACACCATATATTTT. Translated: CASRPGPSSIGNTIYF.

This clone showed up just once. The chain recombines TRBV6-5 with TRBJ1-4; maybe TRBD1 (6 bases). The germline V gene encodes CDR1 MNHEY and CDR2 SVGAGI. The length of the CDR3 is 15 residues. V was pared by 6 bases and J by 0 bases, with 11 bases between. This CDR3 is CASRTGTSTNEKLFF. As DNA, the CDR3 is TGTGCCAGCAGGACTGGGACATCAACTAATGAAAAACTGTTTTTT.